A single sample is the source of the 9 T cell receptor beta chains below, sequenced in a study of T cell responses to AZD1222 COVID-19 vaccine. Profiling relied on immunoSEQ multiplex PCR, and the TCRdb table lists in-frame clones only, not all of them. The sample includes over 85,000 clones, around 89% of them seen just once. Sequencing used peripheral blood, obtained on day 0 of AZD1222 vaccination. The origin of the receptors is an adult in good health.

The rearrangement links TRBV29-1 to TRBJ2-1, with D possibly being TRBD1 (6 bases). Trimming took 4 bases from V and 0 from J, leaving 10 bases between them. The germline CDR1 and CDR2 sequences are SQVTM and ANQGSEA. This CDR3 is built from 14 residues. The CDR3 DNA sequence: TGCAGCGTTGCTAGACAGGTCTCCTACAATGAGCAGTTCTTC. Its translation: CSVARQVSYNEQFF.

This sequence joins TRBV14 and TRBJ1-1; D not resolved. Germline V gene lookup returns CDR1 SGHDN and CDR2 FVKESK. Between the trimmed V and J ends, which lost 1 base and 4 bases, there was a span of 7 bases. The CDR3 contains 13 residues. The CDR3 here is CASSQGVATEAFF. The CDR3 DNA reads TGTGCCAGCAGCCAAGGGGTCGCCACTGAAGCTTTCTTT.

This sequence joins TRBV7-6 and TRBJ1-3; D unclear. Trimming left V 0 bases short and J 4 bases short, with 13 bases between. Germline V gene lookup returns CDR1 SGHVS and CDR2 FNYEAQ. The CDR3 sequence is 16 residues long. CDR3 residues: CASSLALGEEGNTIYF. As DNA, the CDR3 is TGTGCCAGCAGCTTAGCGCTGGGAGAGGAAGGAAACACCATATATTTT.

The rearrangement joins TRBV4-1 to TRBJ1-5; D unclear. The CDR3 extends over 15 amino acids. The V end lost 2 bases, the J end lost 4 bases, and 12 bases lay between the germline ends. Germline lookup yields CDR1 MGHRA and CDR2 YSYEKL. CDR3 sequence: CASSQSYGPNQPQHF. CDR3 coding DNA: TGCGCCAGCAGCCAAAGCTACGGGCCTAATCAGCCCCAGCATTTT.

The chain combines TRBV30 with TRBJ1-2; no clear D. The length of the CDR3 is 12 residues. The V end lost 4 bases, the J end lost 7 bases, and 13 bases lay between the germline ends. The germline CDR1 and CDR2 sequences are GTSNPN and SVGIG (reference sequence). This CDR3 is CAWTRQSGGYTF. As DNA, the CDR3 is TGTGCCTGGACCCGGCAATCAGGTGGCTACACCTTC. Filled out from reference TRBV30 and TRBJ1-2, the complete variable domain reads SQTIHQWPATLVQPVGSPLSLECTVEGTSNPNLYWYRQAAGRGLQLLFYSVGIGQISSEVPQNLSASRPQDRQFILSSKKLLLSDSGFYLCAWTRQSGGYTFGSGTRLTVV.

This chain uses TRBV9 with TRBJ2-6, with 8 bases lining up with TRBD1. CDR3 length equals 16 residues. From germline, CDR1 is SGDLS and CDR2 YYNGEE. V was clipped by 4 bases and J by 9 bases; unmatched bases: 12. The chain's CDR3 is CASSPHPTGEINVLTF. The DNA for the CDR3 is TGTGCCAGCAGCCCGCATCCGACAGGGGAAATCAACGTCCTGACTTTC. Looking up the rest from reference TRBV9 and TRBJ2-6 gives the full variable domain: DSGVTQTPKHLITATGQRVTLRCSPRSGDLSVYWYQQSLDQGLQFLIQYYNGEERAKGNILERFSAQQFPDLHSELNLSSLELGDSALYFCASSPHPTGEINVLTFGAGSRLTVL.

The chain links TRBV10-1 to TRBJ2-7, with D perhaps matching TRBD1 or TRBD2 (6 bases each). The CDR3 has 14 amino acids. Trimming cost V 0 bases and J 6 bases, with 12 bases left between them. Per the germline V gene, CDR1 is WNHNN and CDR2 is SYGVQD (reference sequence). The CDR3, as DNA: TGCGCCAGCAGTGAGTCAGGGGGGTCCGGCGAGCAGTACTTC. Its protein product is CASSESGGSGEQYF.

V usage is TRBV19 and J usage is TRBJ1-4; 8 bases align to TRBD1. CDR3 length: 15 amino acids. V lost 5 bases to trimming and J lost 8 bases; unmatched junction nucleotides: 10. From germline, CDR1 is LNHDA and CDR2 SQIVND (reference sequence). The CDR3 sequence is CASSHRGQGGEKLFF. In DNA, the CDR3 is TGTGCCAGTAGTCACCGCGGACAGGGAGGAGAAAAACTGTTTTTT.

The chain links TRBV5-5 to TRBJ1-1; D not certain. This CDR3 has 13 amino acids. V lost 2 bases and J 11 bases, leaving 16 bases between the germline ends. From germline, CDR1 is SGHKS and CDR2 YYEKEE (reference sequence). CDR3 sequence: CASSFGIELGAFF. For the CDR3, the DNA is TGTGCCAGCAGCTTTGGTATCGAGTTGGGCGCTTTCTTT.